What follows are 25 T cell receptor beta chains derived from one specimen sequenced in a study of beta chain features in type 1 diabetes. As every portion of the isolated RNA was reverse transcribed, the sequencing read expressed TCRB transcripts. Only in-frame clones appear in the TCRdb table, and some are missing; sequencing was by immunoSEQ multiplex PCR. The sample includes 900,000 or so clones, roughly a sixth of them seen just once. The sequenced sample consisted of naive CD4+ T cells from blood. These receptors all come from a woman younger than 35 in good health.

The chain is built from TRBV19 and TRBJ1-3, with D possibly matching TRBD1 (5 bases). The germline V gene has CDR1 LNHDA and CDR2 SQIVND (reference sequence). The CDR3 length is 15 residues. The V gene lost 3 bases and the J gene lost 1 base, with 10 bases spanning the gap. Written as DNA, the CDR3 is TGTGCCAGTAGTATCCCCCGGACATCTGGAAACACCATATATTTT. Residues: CASSIPRTSGNTIYF.

V usage is TRBV19 and J usage is TRBJ2-1; TRBD2 matches at 11 bases. Germline V gene data show CDR1 as LNHDA and CDR2 as SQIVND (reference sequence). Germline trimming cut 5 bases from V and 4 bases from J; bases unmatched to any gene: 4. The CDR3 contains 15 residues. The CDR3 protein is CASSSRTSGYNEQFF. The CDR3 nucleotides are TGTGCCAGTAGTTCCCGGACTAGCGGGTACAATGAGCAGTTCTTC.

The chain links TRBV29-1 to TRBJ2-1; D is undetermined. CDR1 and CDR2 from the germline V gene are SQVTM and ANQGSEA. Trimming cost V 6 bases and J 6 bases, with 24 bases left between them. This CDR3 is 16 amino acids long. The CDR3 DNA reads TGCAGCGTGGTCGATTACCGTAATTCCACGAGCAATGAGCAGTTCTTC. Translating it yields CSVVDYRNSTSNEQFF.

The gene calls are TRBV5-4 and TRBJ2-2; 13 nucleotides agree with TRBD2. Unmatched junction bases numbered 4, after V lost 3 bases and J lost 5 bases. This CDR3 spans 16 amino acids. CDR1 is SGHNT, CDR2 YYREEE, per germline (reference sequence). This chain's CDR3 is CASSSGLAGVTGELFF. DNA for the CDR3: TGTGCCAGCAGCTCCGGACTAGCGGGGGTAACCGGGGAGCTGTTTTTT.

This clone turned up a few times. The chain has TRBV6-5 and TRBJ2-5; D is unresolved. The CDR3 has 13 residues. Trimming took off 2 bases at V and 0 bases at J, with 4 bases between the two ends. The germline CDR1 and CDR2 sequences are MNHEY and SVGAGI. CDR3 in DNA: TGTGCCAGCAGTTACAGAGACCAAGAGACCCAGTACTTC. It yields the protein CASSYRDQETQYF.

This clone was counted between two and nine times. The chain couples TRBV29-1 to TRBJ1-4, with D possibly matching TRBD1 (6 bases). CDR3 length equals 16 residues. Germline V gene lookup returns CDR1 SQVTM and CDR2 ANQGSEA. Trimming cost V 6 bases and J 3 bases, with 20 bases left between them. Here the CDR3 reads CSVGVVWGAPNEKLFF. DNA for the CDR3: TGCAGCGTGGGGGTGGTTTGGGGGGCCCCTAATGAAAAACTGTTTTTT.

V usage is TRBV19 and J usage is TRBJ1-5; D uncertain. In germline, CDR1 is LNHDA, CDR2 SQIVND (reference sequence). V gave up 3 bases and J gave up 4 bases, with 10 bases separating them. The CDR3 length is 14 residues. The CDR3 here is CASSIGPNNQPQHF. Written as DNA, the CDR3 is TGTGCCAGTAGTATTGGACCGAATAATCAGCCCCAGCATTTT.

The chain employs TRBV28 and TRBJ2-6; maybe TRBD2 (6 bases). Per germline, CDR1 MDHEN and CDR2 SYDVKM. CDR3 length equals 18 residues. Trimming shortened V by 6 bases and J by 3 bases, and 21 bases separated the two germline ends. Written as DNA, the CDR3 is TGTGCCAGCAGCAGGAGGGCCCTTTATCCGTTTGGGGCCAACGTCCTGACTTTC. It specifies CASSRRALYPFGANVLTF.

This clone was counted a few times. Here the CDR3 DNA reads TGTGCCAGCTTTACAAAGCGGGAGTGGACCGGGGAGCTGTTTTTT. Translating gives CASFTKREWTGELFF. The genes are TRBV18 and TRBJ2-2; 8 nucleotides align to TRBD2. This CDR3 contains 15 residues. From germline, CDR1 is KGHSH and CDR2 LQKENI. The V and J ends lost 7 bases and 5 bases, in that order; junction bases with no gene match: 9.

This clone was seen a handful of times. The chain combines TRBV5-1 with TRBJ1-5; weak D call: TRBD1 (6 bases). In germline, CDR1 is SGHRS, CDR2 YFSETQ. V gave up 5 bases and J gave up 3 bases, with 15 bases separating them. The CDR3 is 15 residues long. The CDR3 spells CASRQGSGLNQPQHF. CDR3 nucleotides: TGCGCCAGCAGACAGGGATCGGGCCTCAATCAGCCCCAGCATTTT.

The rearrangement links TRBV7-9 to TRBJ1-5; weak D call: TRBD1 (5 bases). The CDR3 loop spans 15 amino acids. V was clipped by 5 bases and J by 0 bases, with 11 bases between them. CDR1 is SEHNR and CDR2 is FQNEAQ in the germline V gene (reference sequence). The DNA for the CDR3 is TGTGCCAGCAGCCCTCAGGGCGGTAGCAATCAGCCCCAGCATTTT. Translation: CASSPQGGSNQPQHF.

The table lists this clone with a few counts. The chain is built from TRBV4-3 and TRBJ2-3; 8 positions match TRBD2. This CDR3 comprises 14 residues. Germline V lookup: CDR1 LGHNA, CDR2 YSLEER. V was clipped by 6 bases and J by 6 bases; unmatched bases: 8. CDR3: CASSPSGRSDTQYF. CDR3 DNA sequence: TGCGCCAGCAGTCCGAGCGGGAGATCCGATACGCAGTATTTT.

Concerning this clone: This sample includes further DNA sequences coding for the same CDR3. V and J are TRBV5-1 and TRBJ2-1, with TRBD2 matching 7 bases. CDR3 length equals 14 residues. J was trimmed by 7 bases and V by 0 bases; bases with no gene match: 4. In germline, CDR1 is SGHRS, CDR2 YFSETQ. The CDR3 coding sequence is TGCGCCAGCAGCTTGGGACTAGCACCAAATGAGCAGTTCTTC. This codes for CASSLGLAPNEQFF.

The table lists this clone with a few counts. CDR3 amino acids: CASSQDGGVGNQPQHF. The CDR3 region has the DNA TGCGCCAGCAGCCAAGATGGGGGAGTCGGCAATCAGCCCCAGCATTTT. V gene TRBV4-3 combines with J gene TRBJ1-5; weak D call: TRBD1 (5 bases). This CDR3 comprises 16 residues. Trimming took 0 bases from V and 2 from J, leaving 11 bases between them. Germline V gene lookup returns CDR1 LGHNA and CDR2 YSLEER.

This chain connects TRBV27 to TRBJ1-5, with D perhaps TRBD1 (6 bases). V lost 2 bases to trimming and J lost 7 bases, with 15 bases between them. This CDR3 contains 15 residues. The germline gives CDR1 MNHEY, CDR2 SMNVEV (reference sequence). Here the CDR3 DNA reads TGTGCCAGCAGTTTAACACAGGGCTTTTACCAGCCCCAGCATTTT. Translated, it gives CASSLTQGFYQPQHF.

The genes are TRBV7-2 and TRBJ2-1; 10 nucleotides align to TRBD2. V was clipped by 5 bases and J by 5 bases; unmatched bases: 9. Germline V gene data show CDR1 as SGHTA and CDR2 as FQGNSA. The CDR3 totals 16 residues. This CDR3 reads CASSPQAGGSDNEQFF. For the CDR3, the DNA is TGTGCCAGCAGCCCCCAAGCGGGAGGGTCCGACAATGAGCAGTTCTTC.

The chain couples TRBV27 to TRBJ2-1; 14 nucleotides agree with TRBD2. J lost 0 bases, V lost 6 bases, and 4 bases had no gene match. The CDR3 runs to 17 residues. CDR1 and CDR2 from the germline V gene are MNHEY and SMNVEV (reference sequence). CDR3: CASRGLAGVGSYNEQFF. The CDR3 DNA reads TGTGCCAGCAGGGGACTAGCGGGAGTTGGCTCCTACAATGAGCAGTTCTTC.

This clone was found a few times. The chain links TRBV7-3 to TRBJ2-3; D not resolved. The CDR3 sequence is 15 residues long. V was clipped by 5 bases and J by 4 bases, with 16 bases between them. The V gene's germline CDR1 is SGHTA and CDR2 FQGTGA. CDR3 protein: CASSLLPRSADTQYF. For the CDR3, the DNA is TGTGCCAGCAGCCTCTTACCCCGAAGTGCAGATACGCAGTATTTT.

The sample holds a few counts of this clone. The chain carries TRBV11-2 and TRBJ1-2, with D tentatively TRBD1 (5 bases). V was cut by 3 bases and J by 6 bases, with 8 bases left in between. The CDR3 has 12 residues. Per the germline V gene, CDR1 is SGHAT and CDR2 is FQNNGV. The CDR3 DNA sequence: TGTGCCAGCAGCTTGCAGGGCCATGGCTACACCTTC. This codes for CASSLQGHGYTF.

The table lists this clone with a few counts. The chain links TRBV28 to TRBJ2-2; 8 bases map to TRBD2. V lost 3 bases, J lost 3 bases, and 3 bases stayed unmatched. CDR3 length equals 15 residues. CDR1 is MDHEN and CDR2 is SYDVKM in the germline V gene. In nucleotides, the CDR3 is TGTGCCAGCAGTTTCGGGACTAGGTACACCGGGGAGCTGTTTTTT. Protein: CASSFGTRYTGELFF.

The chain links TRBV2 to TRBJ2-3; D call uncertain. The CDR3 contains 12 residues. V lost 4 bases, J lost 4 bases, and 6 bases lay in between. The germline CDR1 and CDR2 sequences are SNHLY and FYNNEI. The CDR3 sequence is CASSGSADTQYF. DNA of the CDR3: TGTGCCAGCAGTGGCTCGGCAGATACGCAGTATTTT.

This clone showed up just a few times. The rearrangement uses TRBV7-9 and TRBJ1-1; D is unclear. Trimming cost V 5 bases and J 0 bases, with 16 bases left between them. This CDR3 has 16 amino acids. Germline CDR1 is SEHNR and CDR2 is FQNEAQ (reference sequence). The CDR3 DNA is TGTGCCAGCAGCCCCCGCTTCCCCCCGCTGAACACTGAAGCTTTCTTT. Translated, it gives CASSPRFPPLNTEAFF.

The chain combines TRBV5-1 with TRBJ2-3; 7 bases fit TRBD2. Germline V CDR1 and CDR2: SGHRS, YFSETQ. There are 16 residues in the CDR3. Germline trimming cut 0 bases from V and 0 bases from J; bases unmatched to any gene: 4. CDR3 in DNA: TGCGCCAGCAGCTTGGGTACTAGCGAGAGCACAGATACGCAGTATTTT. Protein: CASSLGTSESTDTQYF.

There are a few counts of this clone. CDR3 sequence reads: CATSRDPDGGTQYF. The CDR3, as DNA: TGTGCCACCAGCAGAGATCCTGACGGAGGGACCCAGTACTTC. The chain recombines TRBV15 with TRBJ2-5, with D perhaps matching TRBD2 (5 bases). The germline V and J ends were trimmed by 0 bases and 7 bases, with 12 bases remaining between them. CDR1 and CDR2 from the germline V gene are LNHNV and YYDKDF (reference sequence). The CDR3 has 14 residues.

In this sample, this clone turned up a few times. The rearrangement joins TRBV29-1 to TRBJ1-5; D ambiguous. The CDR3 totals 13 residues. Germline V CDR1 and CDR2: SQVTM, ANQGSEA. V lost 7 bases, J lost 4 bases, and 14 bases lay in between. The CDR3 bases are TGCAGCGGCTCGGCGGGCCGAAATCAGCCCCAGCATTTT. Translated, it gives CSGSAGRNQPQHF.